The 20 T cell receptor beta chains listed next were all sequenced from one sample in a study of T cells in localized non-small cell lung cancer. TCRdb's table, derived via immunoSEQ multiplex PCR, lists solely in-frame clones and lacks some. This table has more than 8,000 clones, 45% to 65% appearing once. The sequencing used lymph node tissue, collected before any cancer treatment. These TCRs come from a male donor older than 55 with stage I squamous cell lung carcinoma.

The CDR3: CSVEDAGYGYTF. CDR3 in DNA: TGCAGCGTTGAAGATGCAGGGTATGGCTACACCTTC. V is TRBV29-1 and J is TRBJ1-2, with a possible D match to TRBD1 (5 bases). CDR1 and CDR2 from the germline V gene are SQVTM and ANQGSEA. This CDR3 has 12 residues. Trimming took 0 bases from V and 5 from J, leaving 7 bases between them.

This chain links TRBV15 with TRBJ2-2, with D perhaps TRBD1 or TRBD2 (5 bases each). This CDR3 has 14 amino acids. Trimming shortened V by 0 bases and J by 7 bases, and 9 bases separated the two germline ends. Germline V lookup: CDR1 LNHNV, CDR2 YYDKDF (reference sequence). The CDR3 region is CATSREGDGGELFF. The CDR3 region has the DNA TGTGCCACCAGCAGAGAGGGGGATGGCGGGGAGCTGTTTTTT.

This chain links TRBV18 with TRBJ2-7, with D perhaps matching TRBD1 (5 bases). Between the trimmed V and J ends, which lost 6 bases and 2 bases, there was a span of 11 bases. The CDR3 loop spans 13 amino acids. Per the germline V gene, CDR1 is KGHSH and CDR2 is LQKENI. Here the CDR3 reads CASSPDTTYEQYF. CDR3 sequence (DNA): TGTGCCAGCTCCCCGGACACTACCTACGAGCAGTACTTC.

The rearrangement uses TRBV11-3 and TRBJ2-5; 9 bases are shared with TRBD2. Germline V gives CDR1 SGHNT, CDR2 YENEEA. The CDR3 has 15 amino acids. V lost 3 bases, J lost 5 bases, and 7 bases stayed unmatched. This chain's CDR3 is CASSLIAGEDETQYF. Here the CDR3 DNA reads TGTGCCAGCAGCTTGATAGCGGGAGAAGACGAGACCCAGTACTTC.

This sequence joins TRBV11-3 and TRBJ1-5, with D possibly matching TRBD1 (6 bases). This CDR3 comprises 15 residues. Trimming took off 1 base at V and 7 bases at J, with 14 bases between the two ends. CDR1 and CDR2 (germline): SGHNT, YENEEA. The CDR3 region has the DNA TGTGCCAGCAGCTTAGTTACAGGGACCTCCCAGCCCCAGCATTTT. Encoded protein: CASSLVTGTSQPQHF.

The V gene is TRBV6-7, the J gene TRBJ2-1, with a possible D match to TRBD2 (6 bases). TRBV6-7 is given ORF status, its function remaining uncertain. V lost 2 bases and J 4 bases, leaving 21 bases between the germline ends. This CDR3 is 18 amino acids long. CDR3 DNA sequence: TGTGCCAGCAGTTACGCCACCCCCTCCGGGAGTGGTTACAATGAGCAGTTCTTC. It specifies CASSYATPSGSGYNEQFF.

The chain links TRBV30 to TRBJ2-2; tentatively, D is TRBD1 (5 bases). The CDR3 runs 15 residues. The germline V gene has CDR1 GTSNPN and CDR2 SVGIG (reference sequence). Trimming took off 1 base at V and 0 bases at J, with 9 bases between the two ends. CDR3 sequence (DNA): TGTGCCTGGAGTGGGGGCAGGGCGAACACCGGGGAGCTGTTTTTT. Its protein is CAWSGGRANTGELFF.

This sequence joins TRBV28 and TRBJ1-1; weak D call: TRBD1 (6 bases). Trimming left V 7 bases short and J 4 bases short, with 19 bases between. Looked up from germline, CDR1 is MDHEN and CDR2 is SYDVKM. The CDR3 extends over 15 amino acids. In DNA, the CDR3 is TGTGCCAGCACCTCATTCTGGGGGGGCGGCACTGAAGCTTTCTTT. It specifies CASTSFWGGGTEAFF. The full variable domain, rest sourced from reference TRBV28 and TRBJ1-1, is DVKVTQSSRYLVKRTGEKVFLECVQDMDHENMFWYRQDPGLGLRLIYFSYDVKMKEKGDIPEGYSVSREKKERFSLILESASTNQTSMYLCASTSFWGGGTEAFFGQGTRLTVV.

The chain uses TRBV6-7 and TRBJ2-2, with TRBD2 matching 7 bases. TRBV6-7 is an ORF, with its function uncertain. Unmatched junction bases numbered 8, after V lost 4 bases and J lost 6 bases. The CDR3 extends over 15 amino acids. CDR3 protein: CASSCLSGKSGELFF. DNA of the CDR3: TGTGCCAGCAGTTGCTTGAGCGGGAAGTCCGGGGAGCTGTTTTTT.

The V gene is TRBV18, the J gene TRBJ2-2; 14 bases fit TRBD2. J lost 6 bases, V lost 6 bases, and 3 bases had no gene match. Germline values: CDR1 KGHSH, CDR2 LQKENI. This CDR3 region has 15 residues. The CDR3 is CASSPGLAGAGELFF. CDR3 in DNA: TGTGCCAGCTCGCCGGGACTAGCGGGAGCCGGGGAGCTGTTTTTT.

The J gene is TRBJ1-4, the V gene TRBV19; TRBD1 is a possible D gene (5 bases). The CDR3 extends over 15 amino acids. With 3 bases removed from V and 4 bases from J, the gap between germline ends came to 12 bases. Germline V lookup: CDR1 LNHDA, CDR2 SQIVND (reference sequence). CDR3 nucleotides: TGTGCCAGTAGTATCGGGGGAAGGGTTAATGAAAAACTGTTTTTT. Its protein product is CASSIGGRVNEKLFF.

In its sample, this clone was seen a few times. The chain uses TRBV6-8 and TRBJ2-7, with TRBD1 as a possible D gene (6 bases). The V end was cut by 5 bases, the J end by 2 bases, with 10 bases between. Germline values: CDR1 MNHGY, CDR2 SAAAGT. The CDR3 runs 13 residues. The DNA of the CDR3 is TGTGCCAGCAGTGGGGGCAGGACCTACGAGCAGTACTTC. It encodes CASSGGRTYEQYF.

The chain recombines TRBV23-1 with TRBJ1-4; 7 bases are shared with TRBD1. TRBV23-1 is an open reading frame, and its role is uncertain. The CDR3 covers 14 residues. V lost 4 bases to trimming and J lost 5 bases; unmatched junction nucleotides: 4. The CDR3, as DNA: TGCGCCAGCAGTCTGGGGACAGCAAATGAAAAACTGTTTTTT. It translates to CASSLGTANEKLFF.

V usage is TRBV18 and J usage is TRBJ2-3; possibly TRBD2 for D (5 bases). The CDR3 is 14 amino acids. V was clipped by 6 bases and J by 1 base, with 11 bases between them. CDR1 and CDR2 from the germline V gene are KGHSH and LQKENI. CDR3 protein: CASSPSEGTDTQYF. DNA for the CDR3: TGTGCCAGCTCCCCCTCGGAGGGCACAGATACGCAGTATTTT.

The chain couples TRBV18 to TRBJ1-3; D is unresolved. V was cut by 1 base and J by 2 bases, with 9 bases left in between. The CDR3 consists of 15 residues. Germline-derived CDR1 and CDR2 are KGHSH and LQKENI. In DNA form, the CDR3 reads TGTGCCAGCTCACCACGGGGAGGGACTGGAAACACCATATATTTT. It is translated as CASSPRGGTGNTIYF.

J is TRBJ1-5 and V is TRBV30; 11 bases are a match to TRBD1. The germline CDR1 and CDR2 sequences are GTSNPN and SVGIG (reference sequence). Trimming at V came to 6 bases and at J to 4 bases, leaving 5 bases not matched to a gene. CDR3 length: 14 amino acids. The CDR3 sequence is CACGTGGSNQPQHF. The CDR3, as DNA: TGTGCCTGTGGGACAGGGGGGAGTAATCAGCCCCAGCATTTT.

The chain recombines TRBV1 with TRBJ1-2; TRBD1, the table's D call, was not compared with the DNA. TRBV1 has pseudogene status. The length of the CDR3 is 15 residues. The CDR3 reads CASSQESRGPDGYTF. CDR3 DNA: TGCGCCAGCAGCCAAGAGAGCAGGGGGCCGGATGGCTACACCTTC.

In this sample, this clone turned up a few times. This chain connects TRBV5-8 to TRBJ1-1; 10 positions agree with TRBD1. CDR3 length equals 13 residues. CDR1 SGHTS and CDR2 YDEGEE come from the germline V gene. The V and J ends lost 4 bases and 11 bases, in that order; junction bases with no gene match: 8. The CDR3 loop reads CASSPGTGDWAFF. The CDR3 nucleotides are TGTGCCAGCAGCCCCGGGACAGGGGATTGGGCTTTCTTT.

This clone was counted a few times. The junction and the germline gene differ at one end; a read error may be behind it. An unread or ambiguous base exists; X represents the residue it encodes. V gene TRBV5-1 combines with J gene TRBJ2-5; possible D gene TRBD1, 6 bases. This CDR3 is 14 amino acids long. Germline CDR1 SGHRS, CDR2 YFSETQ. The CDR3 nucleotides are TGCGCCAGCAGCAGGGACACTGATGGGGAGACCCARTACTTC. It encodes CASSRDTDGETXYF. The full CDR3 is CASSRDTDGETQYF.

The V call is TRBV12-5, the J call TRBJ2-1; 9 bases map to TRBD1. After removal of 7 bases from V and 5 bases from J, the junction contained 9 bases not matched to a gene. CDR3 size: 15 residues. The germline gives CDR1 LGHNT, CDR2 FRNRAP. Here the CDR3 reads CASETPGQGNNEQFF. The CDR3 DNA follows: TGTGCTAGTGAAACCCCGGGACAGGGAAACAATGAGCAGTTCTTC.